Listed below are T cell receptor beta chains from one sample, sequenced in a study of T cell changes during pregnancy in multiple sclerosis. Data came from immunoSEQ multiplex PCR; TCRdb stores just in-frame clones and leaves some out. The profile shows some 43,000 clones, roughly 90% of them singletons. The source was peripheral blood, collected in the first trimester of pregnancy. These receptor sequences come from a female donor in good health, enrolled as a control in a pregnancy study. CDR3s include the opening cysteine and the closing phenylalanine or tryptophan. Clone size appears in some rows only: once, few, many, or a class for an expanded clone.

>TRBV15|TRBJ2-5|-
CATSSPEPLEQETQYF
>TRBV29-1|TRBJ1-3|-
CSAAGQTGNTIYF
>TRBV4-2|TRBJ2-3|-
CASSQGASGDTQYF
>TRBV7-2|TRBJ2-1|once
CASSFSGSYNEQFF
>TRBV10-1|TRBJ2-1|-
CASSEFGTYNEQFF
>TRBV28|TRBJ1-6|-
CASSITGNYNSPLHF
>TRBV28|TRBJ1-3|-
CASRQYSGNTIYF
>TRBV4-1|TRBJ2-1|medium-sized
CASSPGLAGGISYNEQFF
>TRBV7-2|TRBJ1-2|-
CASSPTPTNYGYTF
>TRBV30|TRBJ1-2|-
CAWSVPPLLVSYTF
>TRBV6-5|TRBJ1-5|-
CASRGGGSNQPQHF
>TRBV28|TRBJ1-1|-
CASSTPGQHTEAFF
>TRBV2|TRBJ2-7|-
CASRGRSSYEQYF
>TRBV2|TRBJ2-2|-
CASVSGRATGELFF
>TRBV5-4|TRBJ1-3|-
CASSLGQGTTAWSGNTIYF
>TRBV10-3|TRBJ2-5|once
CAIRPGLTVETQYF
>TRBV4-1|TRBJ2-3|once
CASSHIPERGEIGDTQYF
>TRBV28|TRBJ2-7|-
CASTGAGGLAYEQYF
>TRBV7-2|TRBJ2-7|-
CASSLAATYEQYF
>TRBV19|TRBJ2-7|-
CASSQVGQGLYEQYF
>TRBV28|TRBJ2-7|-
CASSSYLGTSGSSYEQYF
>TRBV4-2|TRBJ1-3|-
CASSQELLGHGNTIYF
>TRBV4-3|TRBJ2-6|-
CASSQELVAGANVLTF
>TRBV7-8|TRBJ2-2|once
CASSGGGPQLFF
>TRBV5-1|TRBJ1-5|-
CASSPGQGIYSNQPQHF
>TRBV28|TRBJ2-3|-
CASSLYGREPTDTQYF
>TRBV11-2|TRBJ2-7|once
CASSLEAVSYEQYF
>TRBV5-6|TRBJ1-6|-
CASSLRGPGAPLHF
>TRBV18|TRBJ2-1|-
CASSLGLAGALRSGEQFF
>TRBV6-5|TRBJ2-1|-
CASSRRNEQFF
>TRBV19|TRBJ2-2|few
CASSILAGGNGELFF
>TRBV6-5|TRBJ1-1|-
CASSYRAYRGNTEAFF
>TRBV11-3|TRBJ1-4|-
CASRERGGAEKLFF
>TRBV27|TRBJ1-1|-
CASSLSIGIGDTEAFF
>TRBV7-2|TRBJ1-4|-
CASSRDSDEKLFF
>TRBV9|TRBJ2-2|-
CASSYSGLAGPNTGELFF
>TRBV27|TRBJ2-2|-
CASSLRAGGANTGELFF
>TRBV2|TRBJ1-1|-
CASSEEGARGFAFF
>TRBV15|TRBJ2-3|once
CATSRDVGAGPSDTQYF
>TRBV19|TRBJ2-5|-
CATTGQGIGETQYF
>TRBV29-1|TRBJ2-7|-
CSVEGQGLHEQYF
>TRBV18|TRBJ2-7|-
CASSPGQRDEQYF
>TRBV19|TRBJ2-5|-
CASSRPGQGRWETQYF
>TRBV4-1|TRBJ2-1|-
CASSQGRDRGQGEQFF
>TRBV5-1|TRBJ2-1|-
CASSQGQGANEQFF
>TRBV19|TRBJ2-6|few
CASSIRTPSGANVLTF
>TRBV19|TRBJ2-1|-
CASSYGTPGYNEQFF
>TRBV7-9|TRBJ2-6|-
CASSRGQGTGANVLTF